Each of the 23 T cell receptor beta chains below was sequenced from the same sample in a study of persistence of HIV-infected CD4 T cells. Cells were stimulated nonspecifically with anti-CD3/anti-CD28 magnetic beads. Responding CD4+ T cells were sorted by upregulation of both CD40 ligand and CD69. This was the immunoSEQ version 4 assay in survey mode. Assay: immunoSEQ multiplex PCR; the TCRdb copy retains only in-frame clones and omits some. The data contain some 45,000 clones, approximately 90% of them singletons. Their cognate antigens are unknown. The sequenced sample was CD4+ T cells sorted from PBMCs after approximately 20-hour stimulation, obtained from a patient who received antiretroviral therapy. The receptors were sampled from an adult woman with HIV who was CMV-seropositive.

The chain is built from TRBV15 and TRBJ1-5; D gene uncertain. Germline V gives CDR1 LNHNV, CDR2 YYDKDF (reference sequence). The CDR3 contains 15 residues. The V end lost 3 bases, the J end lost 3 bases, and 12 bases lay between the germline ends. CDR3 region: CATSSDGRNNQPQHF. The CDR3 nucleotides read TGTGCCACCAGCAGCGACGGACGGAACAATCAGCCCCAGCATTTT.

In DNA, the CDR3 is TGTGCCAGCAGTGAAGCTTTGTCGGTAAGGCGCACTGAAGCTTTCTTT. Translation gives CASSEALSVRRTEAFF. The rearrangement uses TRBV2 and TRBJ1-1; no clear D gene. The CDR3 extends over 16 amino acids. CDR1 and CDR2 (germline): SNHLY, FYNNEI. The V and J ends lost 0 bases and 4 bases respectively, with 15 bases between them.

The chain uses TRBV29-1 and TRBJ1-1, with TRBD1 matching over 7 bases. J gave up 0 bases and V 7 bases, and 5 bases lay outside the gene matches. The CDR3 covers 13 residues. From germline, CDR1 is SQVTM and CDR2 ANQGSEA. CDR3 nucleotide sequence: TGCAGCGCAGAGACAGGGATGAACACTGAAGCTTTCTTT. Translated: CSAETGMNTEAFF.

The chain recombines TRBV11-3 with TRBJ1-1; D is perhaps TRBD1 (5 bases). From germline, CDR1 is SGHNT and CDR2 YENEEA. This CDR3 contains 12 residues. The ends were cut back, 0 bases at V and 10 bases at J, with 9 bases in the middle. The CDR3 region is CASSLDAGRAFF. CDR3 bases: TGTGCCAGCAGCTTAGATGCAGGGCGAGCTTTCTTT.

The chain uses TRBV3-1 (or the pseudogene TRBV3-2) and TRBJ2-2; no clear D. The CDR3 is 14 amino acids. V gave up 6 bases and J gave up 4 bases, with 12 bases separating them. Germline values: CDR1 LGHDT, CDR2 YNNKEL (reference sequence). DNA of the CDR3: TGTGCCAGCAGGTATGGCCCGGGCACCGGGGAGCTGTTTTTT. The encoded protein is CASRYGPGTGELFF.

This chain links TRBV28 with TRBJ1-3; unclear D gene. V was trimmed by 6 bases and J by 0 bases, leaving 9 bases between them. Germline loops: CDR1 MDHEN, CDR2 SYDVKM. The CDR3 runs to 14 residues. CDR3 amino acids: CASSRISSGNTIYF. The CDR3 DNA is TGTGCCAGCAGCCGCATTAGCTCTGGAAACACCATATATTTT.

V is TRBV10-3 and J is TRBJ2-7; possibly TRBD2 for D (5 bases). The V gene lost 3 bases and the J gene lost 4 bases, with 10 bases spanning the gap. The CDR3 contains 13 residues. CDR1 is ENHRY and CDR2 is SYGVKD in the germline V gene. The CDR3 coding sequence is TGTGCCATCAGTGAAAGAAGAGGGTACGAGCAGTACGTC. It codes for CAISERRGYEQYV.

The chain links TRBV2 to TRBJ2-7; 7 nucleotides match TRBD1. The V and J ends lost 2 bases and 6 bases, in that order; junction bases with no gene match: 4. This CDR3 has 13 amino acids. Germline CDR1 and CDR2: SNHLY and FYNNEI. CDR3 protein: CASSEPGTAEQYV. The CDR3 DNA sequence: TGTGCCAGCAGTGAACCGGGGACAGCCGAGCAGTACGTC.

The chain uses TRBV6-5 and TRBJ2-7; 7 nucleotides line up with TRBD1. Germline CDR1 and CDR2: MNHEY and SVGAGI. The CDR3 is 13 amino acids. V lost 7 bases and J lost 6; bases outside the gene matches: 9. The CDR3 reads CASKIDRVGEQYF. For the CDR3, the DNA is TGTGCCAGCAAGATAGACAGGGTAGGCGAGCAGTACTTC.

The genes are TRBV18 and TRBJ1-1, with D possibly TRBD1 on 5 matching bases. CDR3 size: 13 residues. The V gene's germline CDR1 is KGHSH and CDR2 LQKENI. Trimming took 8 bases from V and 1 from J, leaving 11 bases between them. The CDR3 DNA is TGTGCCAGCGAGGGGACGGCGAACACTGAAGCTTTCTTT. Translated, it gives CASEGTANTEAFF.

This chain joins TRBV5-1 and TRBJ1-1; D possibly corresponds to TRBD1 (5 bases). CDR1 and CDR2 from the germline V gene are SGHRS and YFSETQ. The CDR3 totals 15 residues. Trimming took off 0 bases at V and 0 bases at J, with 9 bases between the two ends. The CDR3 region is CASSLGQGVNTEAFF. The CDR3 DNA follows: TGCGCCAGCAGCTTGGGTCAGGGAGTGAACACTGAAGCTTTCTTT.

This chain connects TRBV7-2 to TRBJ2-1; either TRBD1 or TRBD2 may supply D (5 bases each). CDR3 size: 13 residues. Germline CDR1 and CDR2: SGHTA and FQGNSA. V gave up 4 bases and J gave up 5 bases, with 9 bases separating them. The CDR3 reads CASSSGPNNEQFF. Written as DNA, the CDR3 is TGTGCCAGCAGCTCGGGACCGAACAATGAGCAGTTCTTC.

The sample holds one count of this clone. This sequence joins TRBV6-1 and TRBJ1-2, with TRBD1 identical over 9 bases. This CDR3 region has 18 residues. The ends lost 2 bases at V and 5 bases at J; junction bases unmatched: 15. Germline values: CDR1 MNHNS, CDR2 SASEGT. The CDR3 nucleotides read TGTGCCAGCAGTGAAATGGCGACAGGGGGAGCGGGCCCTTATGGCTACACCTTC. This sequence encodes CASSEMATGGAGPYGYTF.

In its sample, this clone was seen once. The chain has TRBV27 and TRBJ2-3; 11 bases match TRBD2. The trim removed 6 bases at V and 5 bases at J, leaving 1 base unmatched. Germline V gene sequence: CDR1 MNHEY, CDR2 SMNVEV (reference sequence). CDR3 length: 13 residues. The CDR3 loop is CASRLAGGDTQYF. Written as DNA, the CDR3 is TGTGCCAGCAGGCTAGCGGGGGGAGATACGCAGTATTTT.

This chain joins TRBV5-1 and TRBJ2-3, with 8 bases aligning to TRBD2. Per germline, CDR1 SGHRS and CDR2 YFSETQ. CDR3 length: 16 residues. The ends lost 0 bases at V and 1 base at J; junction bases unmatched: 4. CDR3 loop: CASSLAPAGGTDTQYF. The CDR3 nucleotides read TGCGCCAGCAGCTTGGCCCCAGCGGGGGGCACAGATACGCAGTATTTT.

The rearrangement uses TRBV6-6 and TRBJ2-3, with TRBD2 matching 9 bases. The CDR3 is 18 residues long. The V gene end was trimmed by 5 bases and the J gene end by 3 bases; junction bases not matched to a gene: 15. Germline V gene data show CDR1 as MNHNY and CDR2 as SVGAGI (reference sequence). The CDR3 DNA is TGTGCCAGCAGTCTAAACGGGGTTAGCGGGGGCCGGACAGATACGCAGTATTTT. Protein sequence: CASSLNGVSGGRTDTQYF.

CDR3 in DNA: TGTGCCAGTAGTGCAGGGTACTACGAGCAGTACTTC. The encoded protein is CASSAGYYEQYF. The genes are TRBV19 and TRBJ2-7; tentative D call: TRBD1 (5 bases). V was clipped by 5 bases and J by 3 bases, with 8 bases between them. The CDR3 loop spans 12 amino acids. Germline V lookup: CDR1 LNHDA, CDR2 SQIVND (reference sequence).

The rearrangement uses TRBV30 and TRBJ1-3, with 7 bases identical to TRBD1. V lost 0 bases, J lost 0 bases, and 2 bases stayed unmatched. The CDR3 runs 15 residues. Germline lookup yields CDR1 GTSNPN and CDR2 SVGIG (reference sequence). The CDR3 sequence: CAWSVSGGSGNTIYF. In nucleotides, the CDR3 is TGTGCCTGGAGTGTATCAGGGGGCTCTGGAAACACCATATATTTT.

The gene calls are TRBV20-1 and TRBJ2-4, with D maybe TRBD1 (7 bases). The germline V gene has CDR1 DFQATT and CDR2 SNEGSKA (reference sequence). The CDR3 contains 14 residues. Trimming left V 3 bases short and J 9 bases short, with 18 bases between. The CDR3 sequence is CSASASAQGGIQYF. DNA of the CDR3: TGCAGTGCTAGTGCTAGCGCCCAGGGGGGCATTCAGTACTTC.

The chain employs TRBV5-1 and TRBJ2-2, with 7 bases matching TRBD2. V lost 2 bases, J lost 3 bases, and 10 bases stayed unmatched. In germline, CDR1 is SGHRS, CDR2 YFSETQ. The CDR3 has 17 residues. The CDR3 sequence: CASSLEPRAGYTGELFF. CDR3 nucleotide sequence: TGCGCCAGCAGCTTAGAACCTCGAGCGGGGTACACCGGGGAGCTGTTTTTT.

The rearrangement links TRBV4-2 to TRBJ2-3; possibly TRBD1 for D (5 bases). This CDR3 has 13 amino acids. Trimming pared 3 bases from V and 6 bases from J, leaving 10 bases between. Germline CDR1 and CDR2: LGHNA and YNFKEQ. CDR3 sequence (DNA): TGTGCCAGCAGCCAGGAGCGACAGGATACGCAGTATTTT. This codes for CASSQERQDTQYF.

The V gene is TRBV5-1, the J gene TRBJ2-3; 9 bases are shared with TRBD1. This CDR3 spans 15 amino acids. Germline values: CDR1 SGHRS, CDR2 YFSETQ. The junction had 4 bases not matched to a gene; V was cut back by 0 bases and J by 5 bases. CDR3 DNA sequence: TGCGCCAGCAGCTTGGACAGGGGGCCTGGAGATACGCAGTATTTT. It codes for CASSLDRGPGDTQYF.

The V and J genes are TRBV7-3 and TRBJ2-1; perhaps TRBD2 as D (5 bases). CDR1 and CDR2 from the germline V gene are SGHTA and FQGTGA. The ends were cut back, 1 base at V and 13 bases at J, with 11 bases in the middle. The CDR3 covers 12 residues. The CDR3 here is CASSLNTGVQFF. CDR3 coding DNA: TGTGCCAGCAGCTTAAACACCGGGGTCCAGTTCTTC.